The 17 T cell receptor beta chains listed next were all sequenced from one sample in a study of T cell responses to AZD1222 COVID-19 vaccine. Method: immunoSEQ multiplex PCR; TCRdb's copy keeps in-frame clones and lacks some. The sample lists tens of thousands of clones, around nine tenths occurring once. The specimen was peripheral blood, collected 28 days after the second AZD1222 dose. Receptors originate from an adult who received the AZD1222 COVID-19 vaccine.

The chain combines TRBV30 with TRBJ2-7; D may be TRBD2 (6 bases). Deletions cut 2 bases from V and 2 bases from J, with 10 bases between. The CDR3 has 13 residues. Germline CDR1 is GTSNPN and CDR2 is SVGIG (reference sequence). The CDR3 DNA reads TGTGCCTGGAGTCCCCGGACTACCTACGAGCAGTACTTC. This sequence encodes CAWSPRTTYEQYF.

The V call is TRBV6-5, the J call TRBJ2-7, with 9 bases lining up with TRBD1. This CDR3 is 14 amino acids long. The V gene end was trimmed by 8 bases and the J gene end by 1 base; junction bases not matched to a gene: 6. Germline V lookup: CDR1 MNHEY, CDR2 SVGAGI. The CDR3 DNA follows: TGTGCCAGCTCCCGGGACAGGGTGTCCTACGAGCAGTACTTC. This encodes CASSRDRVSYEQYF.

The table lists this clone with a count of one. This chain joins TRBV7-2 and TRBJ1-1; D is unclear. CDR1 and CDR2 (germline): SGHTA, FQGNSA. The CDR3 is 11 residues long. Deletions cut 6 bases from V and 8 bases from J, with 10 bases between. CDR3: CASSSSVEAFF. The CDR3 bases are TGTGCCAGCAGTTCATCGGTGGAAGCTTTCTTT.

This clone was found once. The chain carries TRBV18 and TRBJ2-7; no clear D gene. Trimming removed 1 base from V and 7 bases from J, with 5 bases in between. Germline V gene sequence: CDR1 KGHSH, CDR2 LQKENI. This CDR3 comprises 11 residues. In nucleotides, the CDR3 is TGTGCCAGCTCACCACGGGAAGAGCAGTACTTC. Residues: CASSPREEQYF.

This rearrangement joins TRBV19 to TRBJ2-5, with TRBD2 identical over 11 bases. Germline CDR1 is LNHDA and CDR2 is SQIVND (reference sequence). The CDR3 runs 18 residues. Trimming at V came to 4 bases and at J to 0 bases, leaving 10 bases not matched to a gene. CDR3 sequence reads: CASSNPGTSGLYQETQYF. The CDR3 region has the DNA TGTGCCAGTAGTAACCCCGGGACTAGCGGCCTGTACCAAGAGACCCAGTACTTC.

The chain carries TRBV15 and TRBJ1-3; 9 positions agree with TRBD1. Trimming at V came to 3 bases and at J to 4 bases, leaving 4 bases not matched to a gene. The CDR3 runs to 15 residues. The germline V gene has CDR1 LNHNV and CDR2 YYDKDF (reference sequence). The CDR3 DNA reads TGTGCCACCAGCAGGCCGGGACAGGGAGGAAACACCATATATTTT. This gives the protein CATSRPGQGGNTIYF.

This clone was counted once. This chain connects TRBV28 to TRBJ1-1; D unclear. Trimming pared 5 bases from V and 5 bases from J, leaving 12 bases between. The germline CDR1 and CDR2 sequences are MDHEN and SYDVKM. The CDR3 runs 13 residues. In DNA form, the CDR3 reads TGTGCCAGCAGTCCACCCGCAGAGACTGAAGCTTTCTTT. This translates into CASSPPAETEAFF.

V and J are TRBV3-1 (or the pseudogene TRBV3-2) and TRBJ1-5, with no clear D. Germline CDR1 and CDR2: LGHDT and YNNKEL (reference sequence). Trimming took 1 base from V and 4 from J, leaving 8 bases between them. The CDR3 has 14 residues. The CDR3, as DNA: TGTGCCAGCAGCCAAGGCGATCAGAATCAGCCCCAGCATTTT. Amino acid sequence: CASSQGDQNQPQHF.

The chain links TRBV5-6 to TRBJ2-2; TRBD1 matches at 8 bases. This CDR3 spans 18 amino acids. Germline CDR1 is SGHDT and CDR2 is YYEEEE. V trimming: 1 base; J trimming: 1 base; junction bases outside the gene matches: 9. The CDR3 is CASSLKDWGTGNTGELFF. The CDR3 bases are TGTGCCAGCAGCTTGAAGGACTGGGGGACAGGGAACACCGGGGAGCTGTTTTTT.

This chain connects TRBV4-1 to TRBJ1-3; a weak D match, TRBD1 (5 bases). V was shortened by 4 bases and J by 5 bases, with 18 bases between the two germline ends. This CDR3 comprises 16 residues. CDR1 and CDR2 from the germline V gene are MGHRA and YSYEKL. CDR3: CASSLRRGRGRNTIYF. CDR3 DNA sequence: TGCGCCAGCAGCCTTAGGCGTGGAAGGGGAAGAAACACCATATATTTT.

This clone was seen only once. The gene calls are TRBV3-1 (or the pseudogene TRBV3-2) and TRBJ1-2; D unresolved. V was clipped by 0 bases and J by 5 bases, with 13 bases between them. Germline lookup yields CDR1 LGHDT and CDR2 YNNKEL (reference sequence). The CDR3 covers 15 residues. DNA for the CDR3: TGTGCCAGCAGCCAAGATCAGCTACCACCTTATGGCTACACCTTC. Its protein product is CASSQDQLPPYGYTF.

V is TRBV27 and J is TRBJ1-6; no clear D. Trimming removed 6 bases from V and 7 bases from J, with 7 bases in between. The germline CDR1 and CDR2 sequences are MNHEY and SMNVEV (reference sequence). The CDR3 extends over 12 amino acids. CDR3: CASSPFNSPLHF. CDR3 sequence (DNA): TGTGCCAGCAGCCCGTTCAATTCACCCCTCCACTTT.

The chain links TRBV18 to TRBJ1-3; 9 bases map to TRBD1. J lost 4 bases, V lost 4 bases, and 8 bases had no gene match. This CDR3 contains 16 residues. The germline V gene has CDR1 KGHSH and CDR2 LQKENI. The CDR3 reads CASSRQPGTGGNTIYF. CDR3 nucleotides: TGTGCCAGCTCACGCCAACCCGGGACAGGGGGAAACACCATATATTTT.

The genes are TRBV5-1 and TRBJ2-1; perhaps TRBD1 as D (6 bases). The V gene lost 1 base and the J gene lost 6 bases, with 14 bases spanning the gap. There are 15 residues in the CDR3. Germline CDR1 reads SGHRS; CDR2 reads YFSETQ. The CDR3 protein is CASSLSPGAANEQFF. CDR3 coding DNA: TGCGCCAGCAGCTTGAGTCCAGGGGCGGCCAATGAGCAGTTCTTC.

The J gene is TRBJ1-2, the V gene TRBV29-1; 7 bases are a match to TRBD1. Germline CDR1 reads SQVTM; CDR2 reads ANQGSEA. V gave up 5 bases and J gave up 8 bases; unmatched junction bases: 8. The CDR3 totals 12 residues. CDR3 loop: CSVSDRVGGYTF. DNA for the CDR3: TGCAGCGTTTCAGACAGGGTGGGCGGCTACACCTTC.

The chain recombines TRBV15 with TRBJ1-3, with D uncertain. Germline V lookup: CDR1 LNHNV, CDR2 YYDKDF (reference sequence). V gave up 8 bases and J gave up 0 bases, with 11 bases separating them. The CDR3 spans 14 residues. The CDR3 DNA follows: TGTGCCACCGCTATAGGACGCTCTGGAAACACCATATATTTT. It is translated as CATAIGRSGNTIYF.

This chain connects TRBV2 to TRBJ2-7; D might be TRBD2 (7 bases). Germline assignment: CDR1 SNHLY and CDR2 FYNNEI. V was shortened by 4 bases and J by 7 bases, with 14 bases between the two germline ends. The CDR3 consists of 13 residues. The CDR3 nucleotides are TGTGCCAGCAGTGGTCAGGGGAGGGAAGAGCAGTACTTC. This sequence encodes CASSGQGREEQYF.